This T cell receptor beta chain was identified in a study of CD8+CD57+ T cells in acquired aplastic anemia. CDR3 and TCR beta VDJ profiling relied on genomic DNA as the template. TCRdb independently ran MiXCR on the reads; one entry per CDR3 protein. The sample holds 150,000 to 200,000 distinct CDR3 sequences; around 60% are singletons and the top ten take around 45%. The CDR3 is 15 residues long. The J segment lost 4 bases and the V segment lost 1 base, leaving 9 bases of the junction unmatched. In germline, CDR1 is DFQATT, CDR2 SNEGSKA (reference sequence). The count of this clonotype is one. The gene calls are TRBV20-1 and TRBJ2-7; 8 bases are shared with TRBD2. The receptor's source is a human donor in good health. Sequencing used sorted CD4+, CD8+, or CD8+CD57+ T cells (not recorded which) from PBMCs. Written as DNA, the CDR3 is TGCAGTGCTAGAGCGAGCGGGAGTTGGGAGTACGAGCAGTACTTC. Amino acids: CSARASGSWEYEQYF.